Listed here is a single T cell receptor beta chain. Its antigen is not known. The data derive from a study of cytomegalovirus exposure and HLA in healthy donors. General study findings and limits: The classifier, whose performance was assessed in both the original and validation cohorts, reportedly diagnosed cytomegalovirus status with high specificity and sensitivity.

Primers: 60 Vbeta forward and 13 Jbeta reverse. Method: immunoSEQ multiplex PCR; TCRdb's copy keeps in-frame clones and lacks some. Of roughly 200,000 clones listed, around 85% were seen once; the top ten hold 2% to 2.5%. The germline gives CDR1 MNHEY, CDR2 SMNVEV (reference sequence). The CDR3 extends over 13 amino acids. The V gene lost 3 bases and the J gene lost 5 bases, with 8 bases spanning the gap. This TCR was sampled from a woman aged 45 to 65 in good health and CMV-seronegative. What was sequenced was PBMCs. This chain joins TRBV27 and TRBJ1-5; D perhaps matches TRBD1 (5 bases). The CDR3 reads CASSFREYQPQHF. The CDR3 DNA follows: TGTGCCAGCAGTTTCAGGGAATATCAGCCCCAGCATTTT.